This entry lists 20 T cell receptor beta chains sequenced from one sample in a study of regulatory T cells in long-lasting Graves disease (dated by TCRdb to about 2021). Reading the label with the study, this specimen's time point is: newly diagnosed GD, antithyroid drugs for less than 3 months. For both TCR sequencing and RNA sequencing, RNA was extracted from PBMCs in TRIzol. The library was generated by multiplex PCR. The sequencer was an Illumina HiSeq 4000. TCR beta libraries were built with iRepertoire HTBI primers and Arm-PCR amplification of CDR3 regions. In-frame beta chains were kept once TCRdb had trimmed the public reads at Q25 with fastp and called clones with MiXCR. CDR3 protein sequences are deduplicated, and each keeps its most common genes and DNA. Present in this sample are about 400,000 distinct CDR3 sequences, 15% of which were seen just once. The biggest ten clones account for 22% of the sample.

Source: peripheral blood mononuclear cells (PBMCs), taken at new diagnosis, from a patient treated with antithyroid drugs. Receptor source: a female donor with Graves disease.

This clonotype was seen ten or more times. This chain uses TRBV29-1 with TRBJ2-7, with 7 nucleotides matching TRBD1. V shed 5 bases, J shed 3 bases, and the junction held 10 bases outside the gene matches. The CDR3 contains 14 residues. CDR1 and CDR2 (germline): SQVTM, ANQGSEA. CDR3 in amino acids: CSVSTGTAGYEQYF. The CDR3 DNA reads as TGCAGCGTTTCAACCGGGACAGCAGGCTACGAGCAGTACTTC.

This clonotype was seen more than once but under ten times. The chain is built from TRBV4-2 and TRBJ2-3, with no clear D. Germline CDR1 reads LGHNA; CDR2 reads YNFKEQ. V was trimmed by 0 bases and J by 6 bases, leaving 4 bases between them. This CDR3 comprises 12 residues. The CDR3: CASSQEEDTQYF. The CDR3 coding sequence is TGTGCCAGCAGCCAAGAGGAGGATACGCAGTATTTT.

Only a few counts were recorded for this clonotype. The chain joins TRBV30 to TRBJ2-2, with 7 nucleotides matching TRBD2. Germline-derived CDR1 and CDR2 are GTSNPN and SVGIG (reference sequence). This CDR3 contains 15 residues. J gave up 4 bases and V 4 bases, and 9 bases lay outside the gene matches. CDR3 region: CAWIGVAGPTGELFF. The CDR3, as DNA: TGTGCCTGGATCGGAGTAGCGGGTCCCACCGGGGAGCTGTTTTTT.

This clonotype has a count of ten or more. The chain joins TRBV7-9 to TRBJ2-1; 9 nucleotides align to TRBD1. The CDR3 is 15 amino acids. Germline V gene data show CDR1 as SEHNR and CDR2 as FQNEAQ (reference sequence). V was pared by 0 bases and J by 4 bases, with 1 base of the junction left unmatched. The CDR3 sequence: CASSLAGQGYNEQFF. CDR3 in DNA: TGTGCCAGCAGCTTAGCGGGACAGGGATACAATGAGCAGTTCTTC. The entire variable domain, with the rest obtained from reference TRBV7-9 and TRBJ2-1, is as follows: DTGVSQNPRHKITKRGQNVTFRCDPISEHNRLYWYRQTLGQGPEFLTYFQNEAQLEKSRLLSDRFSAERPKGSFSTLEIQRTEQGDSAMYLCASSLAGQGYNEQFFGPGTRLTVL.

This clonotype was counted at least ten times. This rearrangement joins TRBV5-1 to TRBJ2-3; 8 nucleotides match TRBD2. The ends lost 1 base at V and 5 bases at J; junction bases unmatched: 9. Germline V lookup: CDR1 SGHRS, CDR2 YFSETQ. The CDR3 is 16 residues long. CDR3 nucleotides: TGCGCCAGCAGCTTGTCCGGGAGGGCCCGACGAGATACGCAGTATTTT. Residues: CASSLSGRARRDTQYF.

This clonotype was seen repeatedly, ten times or more. V gene TRBV10-3 combines with J gene TRBJ2-3, with TRBD1 matching over 11 bases. Per germline, CDR1 ENHRY and CDR2 SYGVKD. The CDR3 totals 15 residues. With V trimmed by 5 bases and J by 3 bases, 4 bases remained unmatched. CDR3 amino acids: CAISPGQGATDTQYF. The CDR3 DNA reads as TGTGCCATCAGTCCTGGACAGGGGGCGACAGATACGCAGTATTTT.

The table lists this clonotype with a count of one. A far larger clone differs by one base, so this is likely a read error. The chain recombines TRBV7-2 with TRBJ2-2; TRBD1 matches 7 bases. Germline V lookup: CDR1 SGHTA, CDR2 FQGNSA. The CDR3 is made up of 15 amino acids. V was clipped by 5 bases and J by 3 bases; unmatched bases: 6. CDR3 residues: CASSPGTAYTGELFF. The CDR3 DNA reads as TGTGCCAGCAGCCCCGGGACAGCCTACACCGGGGAGCTGTTTTTT.

There are many counts of this clonotype. This chain uses TRBV30 with TRBJ2-7, with D possibly TRBD1 on 7 matching bases. Per germline, CDR1 GTSNPN and CDR2 SVGIG (reference sequence). CDR3 length: 13 residues. The V end lost 3 bases, the J end lost 4 bases, and 13 bases lay between the germline ends. The CDR3: CAWRTGSGYEQYF. The DNA of the CDR3 is TGTGCCTGGAGGACAGGGAGCGGGTACGAGCAGTACTTC.

Many counts were recorded for this clonotype. V gene TRBV3-1 combines with J gene TRBJ1-5; TRBD1 is a possible D gene (5 bases). CDR3 length: 14 amino acids. V lost 2 bases and J 9 bases, leaving 14 bases between the germline ends. The germline CDR1 and CDR2 sequences are LGHDT and YNNKEL (reference sequence). In nucleotides, the CDR3 is TGTGCCAGCAGCCAATCCGGGACTCCTTTGCCCCAGCATTTT. Residues: CASSQSGTPLPQHF.

This clonotype has a handful of counts. This could be a read error, since a much larger clone is one nucleotide away. This chain joins TRBV11-2 and TRBJ1-3; tentative D call: TRBD1 (5 bases). Germline V lookup: CDR1 SGHAT, CDR2 FQNNGV. The CDR3 has 14 residues. V was trimmed by 6 bases and J by 3 bases, leaving 12 bases between them. The CDR3 DNA sequence: TGTGCCAGCAGAGGGGTGATGTTTGGAAACACCATATATTTT. Protein: CASRGVMFGNTIYF.

This clonotype came up many times. The CDR3 DNA reads TGTGCCAGCAGTTACTCTAACCGTGAGTACGACGGCGAGCAGTACTTC. It translates to CASSYSNREYDGEQYF. The chain recombines TRBV6-2 or TRBV6-3 with TRBJ2-7; D is ambiguous. Trimming removed 0 bases from V and 6 bases from J, with 18 bases in between. Per germline, CDR1 MNHEY and CDR2 SVGEGT. The CDR3 runs to 16 residues.

In this sample, this clonotype turned up once. The J gene is TRBJ1-5, the V gene TRBV27; D gene ambiguous. The CDR3 has 12 amino acids. The germline V gene has CDR1 MNHEY and CDR2 SMNVEV (reference sequence). Trimming removed 5 bases at V and 6 bases at J, with 8 bases between. CDR3: CASSRGGQPQHF. The DNA for the CDR3 is TGTGCCAGCAGTAGAGGAGGTCAGCCCCAGCATTTT.

J is TRBJ1-1 and V is TRBV6-1; tentatively, D is TRBD1 (5 bases). V lost 7 bases to trimming and J lost 4 bases, with 16 bases between them. CDR1 and CDR2 (germline): MNHNS, SASEGT. This CDR3 spans 14 amino acids. The CDR3 nucleotides read TGTGCCAGCATTGGGGCCCCGGGGGTCACTGAAGCTTTCTTT. Translation: CASIGAPGVTEAFF.

This clonotype was recorded many times. The rearrangement links TRBV3-1 to TRBJ1-1, with TRBD1 as a possible D gene (5 bases). V dropped 0 bases and J dropped 7 bases, with 12 bases sitting between them. This CDR3 region has 14 residues. Germline values: CDR1 LGHDT, CDR2 YNNKEL (reference sequence). The CDR3 DNA reads as TGTGCCAGCAGCCAAGATTCAGGGTACGGTGAAGCTTTCTTT. This encodes CASSQDSGYGEAFF. The whole variable domain, filled in from reference TRBV3-1 and TRBJ1-1, reads DTAVSQTPKYLVTQMGNDKSIKCEQNLGHDTMYWYKQDSKKFLKIMFSYNNKELIINETVPNRFSPKSPDKAHLNLHINSLELGDSAVYFCASSQDSGYGEAFFGQGTRLTVV.

The sample holds many counts of this clonotype. The chain couples TRBV12-3 or TRBV12-4 to TRBJ1-1, with a tentative D call TRBD1 (5 bases). The CDR3 spans 16 residues. Trimming shortened V by 7 bases and J by 5 bases, and 23 bases separated the two germline ends. The CDR3 DNA is TGTGCCAGCAATTCCCGAATTGCCGGGGCTTATACTGAAGCTTTCTTT. Translated, it gives CASNSRIAGAYTEAFF.

This clonotype was observed a handful of times. The gene calls are TRBV10-3 and TRBJ1-1; D unresolved. CDR3 length: 15 residues. Deletions cut 7 bases from V and 0 bases from J, with 15 bases between. CDR1 ENHRY and CDR2 SYGVKD come from the germline V gene. CDR3 region: CAIKASSSMNTEAFF. The CDR3 nucleotides read TGTGCCATCAAGGCCAGCTCATCTATGAACACTGAAGCTTTCTTT.

This clonotype was observed a few times. The rearrangement links TRBV10-3 to TRBJ2-3; 14 nucleotides agree with TRBD2. CDR1 ENHRY and CDR2 SYGVKD come from the germline V gene. The ends lost 4 bases at V and 5 bases at J; junction bases unmatched: 8. CDR3 size: 17 residues. CDR3 DNA sequence: TGTGCCATCAGTGCTGGGACTAGCGGGAGTAAGTTAGATACGCAGTATTTT. It encodes CAISAGTSGSKLDTQYF.

This clonotype was seen a few times. The V call is TRBV6-2 or TRBV6-3, the J call TRBJ2-5; no clear D gene. Germline loops: CDR1 MNHEY, CDR2 SVGEGT. Trimming left V 2 bases short and J 5 bases short, with 9 bases between. The length of the CDR3 is 13 residues. In DNA, the CDR3 is TGTGCCAGCAGTTACCCGGCCAGGGAGACCCAGTACTTC. Translated: CASSYPARETQYF.

This clonotype was seen only a few times. The genes are TRBV27 and TRBJ2-2; 8 nucleotides agree with TRBD1. From germline, CDR1 is MNHEY and CDR2 SMNVEV (reference sequence). Trimming at V came to 5 bases and at J to 3 bases, leaving 8 bases not matched to a gene. The CDR3 is made up of 16 amino acids. This CDR3 reads CASSADRALYTGELFF. As DNA, the CDR3 is TGTGCCAGCAGTGCGGACAGGGCTTTATACACCGGGGAGCTGTTTTTT.

This clonotype came up many times. The CDR3 DNA sequence: TGTGCCAGCAGCACGACAGGGCCCCCCGACAATGAGCAGTTCTTC. Protein product: CASSTTGPPDNEQFF. V usage is TRBV5-5 and J usage is TRBJ2-1; 7 bases fit TRBD1. CDR3 length equals 15 residues. The V gene's germline CDR1 is SGHKS and CDR2 YYEKEE (reference sequence). Trimming cost V 4 bases and J 5 bases; bases outside gene matches: 9.